This record covers a single T cell receptor beta chain. Its antigen is as yet unknown. These data are taken from a study of CD8 T cells in ankylosing spondylitis. The CDR3 consists of 17 residues. J gave up 3 bases and V 3 bases, and 8 bases lay outside the gene matches. Making the TCR beta libraries involved quantitative 5'-RACE with molecular barcodes. TCRdb processed the 5' RACE reads anew with MiXCR; each CDR3 protein has one entry. Among approximately 110,000 distinct CDR3 sequences listed, about 25% were seen once. Findings and limits, study-wide: Disease-associated clones were reportedly significantly overrepresented in matched ankylosing spondylitis synovial fluid.

The genes are TRBV12-3 or TRBV12-4 and TRBJ2-3; TRBD2 matches 11 bases. The clonotype was recovered from a male donor with ankylosing spondylitis. The sequencing sample was made of synovial fluid, either unsorted or a sorted T cell fraction (not recorded which). CDR3 residues: CASSLGTSGLSTDTQYF. Here the CDR3 DNA reads TGTGCCAGCAGTTTGGGGACTAGCGGTTTAAGTACAGATACGCAGTATTTT.